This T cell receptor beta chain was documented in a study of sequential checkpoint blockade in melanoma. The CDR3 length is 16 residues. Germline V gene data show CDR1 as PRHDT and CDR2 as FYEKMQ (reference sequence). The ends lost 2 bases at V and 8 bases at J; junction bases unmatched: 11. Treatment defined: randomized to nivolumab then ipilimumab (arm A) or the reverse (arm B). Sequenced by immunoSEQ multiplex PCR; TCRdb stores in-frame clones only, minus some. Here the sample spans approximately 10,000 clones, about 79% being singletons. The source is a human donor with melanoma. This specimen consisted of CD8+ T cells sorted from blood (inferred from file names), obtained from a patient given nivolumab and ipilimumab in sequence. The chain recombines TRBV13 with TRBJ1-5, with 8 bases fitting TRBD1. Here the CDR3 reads CASSLRGAGGLEPQHF. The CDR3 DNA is TGTGCCAGCAGCTTACGAGGTGCAGGGGGCTTGGAGCCCCAGCATTTT. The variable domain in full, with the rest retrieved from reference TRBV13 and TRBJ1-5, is AAGVIQSPRHLIKEKRETATLKCYPIPRHDTVYWYQQGPGQDPQFLISFYEKMQSDKGSIPDRFSAQQFSDYHSELNMSSLELGDSALYFCASSLRGAGGLEPQHFGDGTRLSIL.